Shown below are 4 T cell receptor beta chains from a single sample sequenced in a study of T-cell memory formation after mild COVID-19 (dated by TCRdb to the early 2020s). Library prep was done by 5' RACE. Reads for this sample came from an Illumina NovaSeq 6000. TCRdb handled the public reads itself, with Q25 trimming in fastp and clone calling in MiXCR, and kept productive beta chains. Identical CDR3 proteins give one entry, which carries the most common genes and DNA. The sample data list under 250,000 distinct CDR3 sequences, and 10% of these were observed just once. Together, the top ten hold 2.5% to 3.5% of the sample. The specimen was PBMCs or a T cell subset sorted from them (not recorded which). The receptors come from a man between 18 and 35 years old who had mild COVID-19 (a few samples of this study predate the infection). The sample titles of this study are shuffled in the database, so cell type and time point are left out; the donor was told from shared clones.

The V gene is TRBV6-2 or TRBV6-3, the J gene TRBJ1-5; possible D gene TRBD1, 6 bases. V was shortened by 5 bases and J by 4 bases, with 12 bases between the two germline ends. Germline V lookup: CDR1 MNHEY, CDR2 SVGEGT. The CDR3 covers 14 residues. The CDR3 nucleotides read TGTGCCAGCAGTCACTTGGACAGAAATCAGCCCCAGCATTTT. Encoded protein: CASSHLDRNQPQHF.

This chain links TRBV5-1 with TRBJ2-2; D remains unclear. The CDR3 totals 15 residues. V was shortened by 1 base and J by 5 bases, with 12 bases between the two germline ends. CDR1 SGHRS and CDR2 YFSETQ come from the germline V gene. The CDR3 region is CASSLLTLGTGELFF. DNA of the CDR3: TGCGCCAGCAGCTTGCTGACTCTCGGGACCGGGGAGCTGTTTTTT.

The chain has TRBV5-1 and TRBJ2-1; 10 nucleotides line up with TRBD1. With 4 bases clipped from V and 8 bases from J, the junction kept 12 bases outside the gene matches. The germline CDR1 and CDR2 sequences are SGHRS and YFSETQ. This CDR3 has 16 residues. CDR3 sequence (DNA): TGCGCCAGCAGCCTGCAGGGGGACAGGGGATTCGATGAGCAGTTCTTC. It codes for CASSLQGDRGFDEQFF.

CDR3 sequence: CASSKSTGTGSTYEQYV. The CDR3 DNA reads TGTGCCAGCAGCAAGTCAACGGGGACAGGGTCTACCTACGAGCAGTACGTC. The chain combines TRBV21-1 with TRBJ2-7; the table's TRBD1 call for D was not verified on the DNA. TRBV21-1 is noted as a pseudogene. This CDR3 comprises 17 residues.